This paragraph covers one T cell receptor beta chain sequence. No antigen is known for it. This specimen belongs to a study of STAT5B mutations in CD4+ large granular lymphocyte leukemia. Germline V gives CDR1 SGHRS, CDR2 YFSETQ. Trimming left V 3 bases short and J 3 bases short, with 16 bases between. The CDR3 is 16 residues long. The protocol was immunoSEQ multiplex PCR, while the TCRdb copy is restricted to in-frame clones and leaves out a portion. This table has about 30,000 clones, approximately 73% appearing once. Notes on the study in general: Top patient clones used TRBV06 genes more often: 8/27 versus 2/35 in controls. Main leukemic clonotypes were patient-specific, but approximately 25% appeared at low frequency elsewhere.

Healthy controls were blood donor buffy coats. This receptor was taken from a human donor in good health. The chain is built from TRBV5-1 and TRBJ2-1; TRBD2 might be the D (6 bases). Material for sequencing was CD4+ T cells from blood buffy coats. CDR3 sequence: CASSSQAGGVYNEQFF. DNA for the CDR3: TGCGCCAGCAGCTCCCAGGCCGGCGGGGTCTACAATGAGCAGTTCTTC. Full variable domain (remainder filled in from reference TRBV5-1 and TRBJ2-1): KAGVTQTPRYLIKTRGQQVTLSCSPISGHRSVSWYQQTPGQGLQFLFEYFSETQRNKGNFPGRFSGRQFSNSRSEMNVSTLELGDSALYLCASSSQAGGVYNEQFFGPGTRLTVL.